This TCR beta chain appears in the sequencing data of a study of shared clonotypes between healthy human individuals. The wider study: Three plates each covered CD4 naive and memory; CD8 naive two, CD8 memory one.

All of the donors resided in Nashville, Tennessee, and each was a Caucasian adult. Per the germline V gene, CDR1 is SGHTA and CDR2 is FQGTGA. This CDR3 comprises 14 residues. The V gene lost 2 bases and the J gene lost 4 bases, with 11 bases spanning the gap. The assay was carried out at the deep level. Each replicate PCR on the sorted subsets used 150 to 200 ng DNA (around 31,000 T cell genomes). TCRdb's copy holds only in-frame clones and misses some; the assay was immunoSEQ multiplex PCR. Of roughly 2,500,000 clones detected, 80% to 95% appear once; the ten largest clones hold 0.36%. The chain uses TRBV7-3 and TRBJ1-1, with a weak D call TRBD1 (5 bases). The TCR originated in a man between 18 and 29 years old in good health. Some clones in this sample may be carry-over from other donors' samples. Sequenced input: naive CD4+ T cells from PBMCs. The subset: CD45RA+ positively selected. The CDR3 nucleotides read TGTGCCAGCAGCTTATATCAGGGAGGCACTGAAGCTTTCTTT. It yields the protein CASSLYQGGTEAFF.